This is a list of T cell receptor beta chains from one sample in a study of blood T cell repertoires in COVID-19. This table comes from immunoSEQ multiplex PCR, and its TCRdb copy is limited to in-frame clones, with some not included. The profile covers fewer than 85,000 clones, with around 85% appearing a single time and roughly 5.7% taken by the ten largest. The source material was peripheral blood. The receptors were sampled from a man in his 60s with acute or convalescent COVID-19. CDR3s include the opening cysteine and the closing phenylalanine or tryptophan. D genes are given only for firm matches. The listing skips clone size in some rows; elsewhere it reads once, few, many or a size class.

cdr3_aa cdr3_nt v_call d_call clone_size j_call
CASSRQGATEAFF TGTGCCAGCAGCCGGCAGGGGGCCACTGAAGCTTTCTTT TRBV3-1/TRBV3-2 TRBD1 once TRBJ1-1
CASSLGIGFFGYTF TGTGCCAGCAGCTTGGGGATCGGGTTTTTTGGCTACACCTTC TRBV5-6 NA NA TRBJ1-2
CAPLGSGNTDTQYF TGTGCCCCCTTGGGGAGCGGGAACACAGATACGCAGTATTTT TRBV21-1 NA NA TRBJ2-3
CASSEAQGYGYTF TGTGCCAGCAGTGAAGCGCAGGGCTACGGCTACACCTTC TRBV2 NA NA TRBJ1-2
CASSRAGTNTEAFF TGCGCCAGCAGCCGTGCGGGGACGAACACTGAAGCTTTCTTT TRBV5-1 NA NA TRBJ1-1
CASSVVSGWARERGGPEQYF TGTGCCAGCAGTGTCGTGTCGGGGTGGGCTCGGGAGCGGGGGGGCCCCGAGCAGTACTTC TRBV2 TRBD2 NA TRBJ2-7
CATSRDLDRGLTGANVLTF TGTGCCACCAGCAGAGATTTAGACAGGGGGCTTACCGGGGCCAACGTCCTGACTTTC TRBV15 TRBD1 NA TRBJ2-6
CASSLTAWQGDTGELFF TGTGCCAGCAGCCTCACCGCTTGGCAGGGGGACACCGGGGAGCTGTTTTTT TRBV28 TRBD1 NA TRBJ2-2
CASSFSSGVNTGELFF TGTGCCAGCAGTTTCTCTAGCGGGGTGAACACCGGGGAGCTGTTTTTT TRBV27 TRBD2 NA TRBJ2-2
CASSQDTGGWNGYTF TGTGCCAGCAGCCAAGATACAGGGGGCTGGAATGGCTACACCTTC TRBV3-1/TRBV3-2 TRBD1 NA TRBJ1-2
CASSRTSGSTDTQYF TGTGCCAGCAGCCGGACTAGCGGTAGCACAGATACGCAGTATTTT TRBV3-1/TRBV3-2 TRBD2 NA TRBJ2-3
CASSDQANTGELFF TGTGCTAGCAGCGACCAGGCGAACACCGGGGAGCTGTTTTTT TRBV7-7 NA NA TRBJ2-2
CASSHQQGNTEAFF TGTGCCAGCAGCCACCAACAGGGGAACACTGAAGCTTTCTTT TRBV3-1/TRBV3-2 NA once TRBJ1-1
CASRQGQGDAEAFF TGTGCCAGCAGACAAGGACAGGGGGACGCTGAAGCTTTCTTT TRBV14 TRBD1 NA TRBJ1-1
CASSGGTVGIDEQFF TGCGCCAGCAGCGGCGGGACAGTAGGAATCGATGAGCAGTTCTTC TRBV5-1 NA NA TRBJ2-1
CATSDPGTGGGYGYTF TGTGCCACCAGTGATCCTGGGACAGGGGGAGGGTATGGCTACACCTTC TRBV24-1 TRBD1 NA TRBJ1-2
CASIRQGVPLHF TGTGCCAGCATTAGACAGGGAGTCCCCCTCCACTTT TRBV2 TRBD1 NA TRBJ1-6
CASSLRPGGYEQFF TGTGCCAGCAGCTTAAGGCCAGGCGGGTATGAGCAGTTCTTC TRBV13 NA NA TRBJ2-1
CASRDRGASSYGYTF TGCGCCAGCAGGGACAGGGGCGCGTCGTCCTATGGCTACACCTTC TRBV10-2 TRBD1 NA TRBJ1-2
CSASRTSGIDEQFF TGCAGTGCTAGTAGGACTAGCGGGATCGATGAGCAGTTCTTC TRBV20-1 TRBD2 NA TRBJ2-1
CASSQTGQGIGGYTF TGTGCCAGCAGTCAAACGGGACAGGGGATAGGTGGCTACACCTTC TRBV6-2/TRBV6-3 TRBD1 once TRBJ1-2
CASSLSDNNEQFF TGTGCCAGCAGCTTGAGCGATAACAATGAGCAGTTCTTC TRBV5-6 NA NA TRBJ2-1
CASSIRNRENSPLHF TGTGCCAGTAGTATCAGGAACAGGGAGAATTCACCCCTCCACTTT TRBV19 NA NA TRBJ1-6
CSVAGTKYEQYF TGCAGCGTTGCAGGGACTAAGTACGAGCAGTACTTC TRBV29-1 TRBD2 few TRBJ2-7
CASADRDNEQYF TGTGCCAGCGCGGACAGGGATAACGAGCAGTACTTC TRBV10-3 TRBD1 NA TRBJ2-7
CASSPIQGLDTIYF TGTGCCAGCTCCCCTATACAGGGGCTAGACACCATATATTTT TRBV18 TRBD1 NA TRBJ1-3
CASSPPSRENTEAFF TGTGCCAGCTCACCACCGTCCAGGGAGAACACTGAAGCTTTCTTT TRBV18 NA NA TRBJ1-1
CASRPQGPPFTEAFF TGTGCCAGCAGACCACAGGGACCCCCTTTCACTGAAGCTTTCTTT TRBV27 NA once TRBJ1-1
CAWRATRNTEAFF TGTGCCTGGAGGGCAACACGGAACACTGAAGCTTTCTTT TRBV30 NA NA TRBJ1-1
CASSDDRGYTEAFF TGCGCCAGCAGCGATGACAGGGGGTACACTGAAGCTTTCTTT TRBV5-1 TRBD1 NA TRBJ1-1
CASSLLAGGITDTQYF TGTGCCAGCAGCTTACTAGCGGGGGGGATCACAGATACGCAGTATTTT TRBV7-6 TRBD2 once TRBJ2-3
CATAGTGAYEQYF TGTGCCACCGCCGGGACAGGGGCCTACGAGCAGTACTTC TRBV24-1 TRBD1 NA TRBJ2-7
CSVAETENYGYTF TGCAGCGTTGCTGAGACAGAGAACTATGGCTACACCTTC TRBV29-1 NA NA TRBJ1-2
CASSLRTGGSEDTGELFF TGTGCCAGCAGCTTAAGGACAGGGGGCTCGGAAGACACCGGGGAGCTGTTTTTT TRBV11-2 TRBD1 NA TRBJ2-2
CAIRVGGQSYEQYF TGTGCCATCAGAGTTGGAGGGCAGTCCTACGAGCAGTACTTC TRBV10-3 NA NA TRBJ2-7
CASSRDYYGYTF TGTGCCAGCAGCAGGGATTACTATGGCTACACCTTC TRBV25-1 NA NA TRBJ1-2
CASSRRGEAFF TGTGCCAGCAGCCGCCGGGGTGAAGCTTTCTTT TRBV3-1/TRBV3-2 NA NA TRBJ1-1
CASTPVDSNQPQHF TGTGCCAGCACCCCGGTTGATAGCAATCAGCCCCAGCATTTT TRBV2 NA NA TRBJ1-5
CASSLRQMNTEAFF TGTGCCAGCAGCTTAAGACAGATGAACACTGAAGCTTTCTTT TRBV7-2 NA NA TRBJ1-1
CASSNLRDRSSYGYTF TGTGCCAGCAGTAACCTCCGCGACAGGTCGTCGTATGGCTACACCTTC TRBV7-2 NA NA TRBJ1-2
CASRDGGEGSNTGELFF TGTGCCAGCAGAGATGGGGGGGAGGGTTCGAACACCGGGGAGCTGTTTTTT TRBV5-4 TRBD2 NA TRBJ2-2
CAWRELSSGNTIYF TGTGCCTGGAGAGAACTGAGCTCTGGAAACACCATATATTTT TRBV30 NA NA TRBJ1-3
CASSPAGDEQFF TGTGCCAGCTCACCCGCAGGGGATGAGCAGTTCTTC TRBV18 NA NA TRBJ2-1
CASSENGGYTF TGTGCCAGCAGTGAAAACGGTGGCTACACCTTC TRBV6-1 NA NA TRBJ1-2
CASSLSAGEKLFF TGTGCCAGCAGCTTGTCAGCGGGAGAAAAACTGTTTTTT TRBV5-6 NA NA TRBJ1-4
CASSELVVQPQHF TGTGCCAGCAGTGAGTTGGTAGTGCAGCCCCAGCATTTT TRBV6-1 NA NA TRBJ1-5
CASSSGTGEAFF TGTGCCAGCAGCTCCGGCACAGGAGAAGCTTTCTTT TRBV11-3 NA NA TRBJ1-1
CASRGTSGGPNTGELFF TGTGCCAGCAGGGGAACTAGCGGGGGCCCGAACACCGGGGAGCTGTTTTTT TRBV2 TRBD2 NA TRBJ2-2
CASRRQSWSTDTQYF TGTGCCAGCAGAAGACAGTCATGGAGCACAGATACGCAGTATTTT TRBV5-6 NA NA TRBJ2-3
CASSDRAYQPQHF TGTGCCAGTAGTGACAGAGCTTATCAGCCCCAGCATTTT TRBV19 NA NA TRBJ1-5
CASSEIPGYIEAFF TGTGCCAGCAGTGAAATCCCAGGATATATTGAAGCTTTCTTT TRBV2 NA NA TRBJ1-1
CATSDAGIFTGELFF TGTGCCACCAGTGATGCCGGGATTTTCACCGGGGAGCTGTTTTTT TRBV24-1 NA NA TRBJ2-2
CASPQFGDLPYEQYF TGTGCCAGCCCTCAGTTTGGGGACTTACCCTACGAGCAGTACTTC TRBV6-7 NA NA TRBJ2-7
CASSLDRANTEAFF TGCGCCAGCAGCCTCGACAGGGCTAACACTGAAGCTTTCTTT TRBV4-3 TRBD1 NA TRBJ1-1
CASSFRAGGTSTDTQYF TGTGCCAGCAGCTTCCGAGCGGGGGGCACTAGCACAGATACGCAGTATTTT TRBV5-4 TRBD2 NA TRBJ2-3
CATGSGREDSPLHF TGTGCCACTGGATCTGGCAGGGAGGATTCACCCCTCCACTTT TRBV19 NA NA TRBJ1-6
CASSQNVRERAYGYTF TGCGCCAGCAGCCAGAATGTGCGGGAAAGGGCCTATGGCTACACCTTC TRBV4-3 NA NA TRBJ1-2